This is a list of T cell receptor beta chains from one sample in a study of blood T cell repertoires in COVID-19. Clones were read by immunoSEQ multiplex PCR, and TCRdb kept only the in-frame ones, dropping some. The sample lists under 300,000 clones; 88% were seen once. The sample consisted of PBMCs or T cells enriched from blood (not recorded which). The receptor source for this set is a woman in her 30s who had recovered from COVID-19. The CDR3 runs from the conserved cysteine through the conserved F or W. The D gene is left open where the match is weak. The size entry is marked missing in some rows and otherwise reads once, few, many or a size class.

NA	TRBJ1-1	NA	TRBV7-8	TGTGCCAGCAGCCCAGGGGCCGTGGCCCTGAACACTGAAGCTTTCTTT	CASSPGAVALNTEAFF
NA	TRBJ1-1	NA	TRBV11-3	TGTGCCAGCAGCTCCCAGGAGAACACTGAAGCTTTCTTT	CASSSQENTEAFF
NA	TRBJ1-1	NA	TRBV28	TGTGCCAGCAGTTTAAACCCCAGTCCGTGGACTGAAGCTTTCTTT	CASSLNPSPWTEAFF
NA	TRBJ1-2	NA	TRBV5-1	TGCGCCAGCAGCTTGGAAGCGGGATATGGCTACACCTTC	CASSLEAGYGYTF
NA	TRBJ1-2	NA	TRBV5-8	TGTGCCAGCAGCTTGGAGCAGGGGCGTCTCTATGGCTACACCTTC	CASSLEQGRLYGYTF
NA	TRBJ2-2	NA	TRBV28	TGTGCCAGCACCTTCAACACCGGGGAGCTGTTTTTT	CASTFNTGELFF
TRBD2	TRBJ2-5	NA	TRBV5-1	TGCGCCAGCAGCTTGGCTATTAGCGGGCTGGGAGAGACCCAGTACTTC	CASSLAISGLGETQYF
NA	TRBJ1-4	NA	TRBV2	TGTGCCAGCAGGGAGCCAGGGCGGGAAAAACTGTTTTTT	CASREPGREKLFF
TRBD1	TRBJ1-4	NA	TRBV4-2	TGTGCCAGCAGCCAAGATGGAGGGACAGCCACAGGGAAACTGTTTTTT	CASSQDGGTATGKLFF
NA	TRBJ1-2	NA	TRBV29-1	TGCAGCGTTGAAGACCTTAACTATGGCTACACCTTC	CSVEDLNYGYTF
NA	TRBJ1-1	NA	TRBV7-9	TGTGCCAGCAGCCGGGAGGAGAGTGAAGCTTTCTTT	CASSREESEAFF
TRBD2	TRBJ2-7	NA	TRBV11-2	TGTGCCAGCAGCCCTACCCCAGGACTAGCGGGGGCCTACGAGCAGTACTTC	CASSPTPGLAGAYEQYF
NA	TRBJ2-7	NA	TRBV27	TGTGCCAGCAGTTTACTTAGCTCCTACGAGCAGTACTTC	CASSLLSSYEQYF
NA	TRBJ1-3	once	TRBV5-5	TGTGCCAGCAGCTTGGAGACAGCATTGGACACCATATATTTT	CASSLETALDTIYF
NA	TRBJ1-2	NA	TRBV7-9	TGTGCCAGCAGCCTCCCGGGGGATGGCTACACCTTC	CASSLPGDGYTF
NA	TRBJ1-1	NA	TRBV3-1/TRBV3-2	TGTGCCAGCAGCCCCTACCTACAGGGGAACACTGAAGCTTTCTTT	CASSPYLQGNTEAFF
NA	TRBJ1-2	NA	TRBV28	TGTGCCAGCAGCCCGCAGAGGTACTATGGCTACACCTTC	CASSPQRYYGYTF
TRBD1	TRBJ2-7	NA	TRBV5-5	TGTGCCAGCAGCGGGGACAGTCCCTACGAGCAGTACTTC	CASSGDSPYEQYF
NA	TRBJ2-1	NA	TRBV28	TGTGCCAGCAGTTTCTACAGAAACAATGAGCAGTTCTTC	CASSFYRNNEQFF
NA	TRBJ2-1	NA	TRBV27	TGTGCCAGCAGTTTATTGCCAGGTTCCTACAATGAGCAGTTCTTC	CASSLLPGSYNEQFF
TRBD2	TRBJ2-1	NA	TRBV6-2/TRBV6-3	TGTGCCAGCAGCCTTCGGACTAGCGGGGGGGACTCCTACAATGAGCAGTTCTTC	CASSLRTSGGDSYNEQFF
NA	TRBJ2-7	NA	TRBV2	TGTGCCAGCAGTGTTGGGGTCACCCACGGGGACGAGCAGTACTTC	CASSVGVTHGDEQYF
TRBD1	TRBJ2-2	NA	TRBV16	TGTGCCAGCAGCACTCACAGGGGGCCCACCGGGGAGCTGTTTTTT	CASSTHRGPTGELFF
NA	TRBJ1-1	NA	TRBV29-1	TGCAGCGTTCAAAGGGAGGTGAACACTGAAGCTTTCTTT	CSVQREVNTEAFF
NA	TRBJ2-3	NA	TRBV3-1/TRBV3-2	TGTGCCAGCAGCCAAGATCTAAGCCTCGGGAGCACAGATACGCAGTATTTT	CASSQDLSLGSTDTQYF
NA	TRBJ2-1	NA	TRBV5-4	TGTGCCAGCAGCTTGGGACTCGCGAATGAGCAGTTCTTC	CASSLGLANEQFF
TRBD1	TRBJ1-1	NA	TRBV4-1	TGCGCCAGCAGCCATCCCCAGACAGGGGCTGAAGCTTTCTTT	CASSHPQTGAEAFF
TRBD1	TRBJ1-2	NA	TRBV25-1	TGTGCCAGCAGTTTAGGGGGCAGGAACTATGGCTACACCTTC	CASSLGGRNYGYTF
NA	TRBJ1-2	few	TRBV7-9	TGTGCCAGCAGCGTACGCAGACCGGGGAACTATGGCTACACCTTC	CASSVRRPGNYGYTF
NA	TRBJ2-5	NA	TRBV6-5	TGTGCCAGCAGTTATGGTTTGGCAGAACGGGAAGAGACCCAGTACTTC	CASSYGLAEREETQYF
NA	TRBJ2-1	NA	TRBV10-1	TGCGCCAGCAGTGAGTCAGCCCACGGCTACAATGAGCAGTTCTTC	CASSESAHGYNEQFF
NA	TRBJ1-6	NA	TRBV30	TGTGCCTGGAGTGTGTGGGGAGGGGGGGATAATTCACCCCTCCACTTT	CAWSVWGGGDNSPLHF
NA	TRBJ1-6	NA	TRBV1	TGCACCAGCAGCCAAGATACGCTCCCAGGGTGTAATTCACCCCTCCACTTT	CTSSQDTLPGCNSPLHF
NA	TRBJ1-4	NA	TRBV7-8	TGTGCCAGCAGCTTAAACCAGCGCCCAAAGGGGAAACTGTTTTTT	CASSLNQRPKGKLFF
TRBD1	TRBJ2-6	NA	TRBV3-1/TRBV3-2	TGTGCCAGCAGCCAAGCCAGGGGGCTTCCCTCTGGGGCCAACGTCCTGACTTTC	CASSQARGLPSGANVLTF
NA	TRBJ2-1	few	TRBV28	TGTGCCAGCAAGGTTCGGGGGGCGTACAATGAGCAGTTCTTC	CASKVRGAYNEQFF
NA	TRBJ2-2	NA	TRBV24-1	TGTGCCACCAGTGATTTGGAGCAAGGAGGCCCCGGGGAGCTGTTTTTT	CATSDLEQGGPGELFF
TRBD1	TRBJ2-7	NA	TRBV10-3	TGTGCCATCACAGGGACAGGAAGCACCTACGAGCAGTACTTC	CAITGTGSTYEQYF
TRBD1	TRBJ1-2	NA	TRBV27	TGTGCCAGCAGTTTATCCAGCAGGGGGCCTATCGGCTACACCTTC	CASSLSSRGPIGYTF
NA	TRBJ2-7	NA	TRBV28	TGTGCCAGCAGTCAACCCGAGTACGAGCAGTACTTC	CASSQPEYEQYF
TRBD1	TRBJ1-3	NA	TRBV5-5	TGTGCCAGCAGCCTGAACAGGGGCTCTGGAAACACCATATATTTT	CASSLNRGSGNTIYF
NA	TRBJ2-3	NA	TRBV7-3	TGTGCCAGCAGCTTAGGCTTGACAGATACGCAGTATTTT	CASSLGLTDTQYF
TRBD1	TRBJ2-5	NA	TRBV5-1	TGCGCCAGCAGCTCAGGGACAGGGAGAGAGACCCAGTACTTC	CASSSGTGRETQYF
TRBD1	TRBJ2-4	NA	TRBV28	TGTGCCAGCAGTCAAGGACAGGGCCTTATAGCCAAAAACATTCAGTACTTC	CASSQGQGLIAKNIQYF
NA	TRBJ1-2	few	TRBV28	TGTGCCAGCAGTTTGGAGTACTATGGCTACACCTTC	CASSLEYYGYTF
NA	TRBJ2-1	NA	TRBV27	TGTGCCAGCAGTACACGCTTCCCTAGCGAGGGGCAGTTCTTC	CASSTRFPSEGQFF